This T cell receptor beta chain was profiled in a study of cytomegalovirus exposure and HLA in healthy donors. About the research overall: Tens of millions of unique TCRs from HLA-typed donors were held in an early data release.

Comment on this clone: The antigen remains unidentified.

Germline assignment: CDR1 LGHNT and CDR2 FRNRAP. Trimming took off 0 bases at V and 3 bases at J, with 17 bases between the two ends. The CDR3 runs to 18 residues. Study-level findings and limits: Within an earlier analysis, most TCR beta V segments proved productive either about 87% or about 30% of the time.

PCR was performed using 60 Vbeta and 13 Jbeta primers. Only in-frame clones appear in the TCRdb table, and some are missing; sequencing was by immunoSEQ multiplex PCR. The sample holds roughly 160,000 clones, around 85% seen once. The clonotype was recovered from a man between 18 and 29 years old in good health and CMV-seropositive. The sequencing sample was made of PBMCs. V usage is TRBV12-5 and J usage is TRBJ2-2, with a tentative D call TRBD2 (6 bases). The chain's CDR3 is CASGLVVGGVSHTGELFF. The CDR3 region has the DNA TGTGCTAGTGGTTTGGTAGTGGGGGGAGTTTCCCACACCGGGGAGCTGTTTTTT. Full variable domain (remainder filled in from reference TRBV12-5 and TRBJ2-2): DARVTQTPRHKVTEMGQEVTMRCQPILGHNTVFWYRQTMMQGLELLAYFRNRAPLDDSGMPKDRFSAEMPDATLATLKIQPSEPRDSAVYFCASGLVVGGVSHTGELFFGEGSRLTVL.